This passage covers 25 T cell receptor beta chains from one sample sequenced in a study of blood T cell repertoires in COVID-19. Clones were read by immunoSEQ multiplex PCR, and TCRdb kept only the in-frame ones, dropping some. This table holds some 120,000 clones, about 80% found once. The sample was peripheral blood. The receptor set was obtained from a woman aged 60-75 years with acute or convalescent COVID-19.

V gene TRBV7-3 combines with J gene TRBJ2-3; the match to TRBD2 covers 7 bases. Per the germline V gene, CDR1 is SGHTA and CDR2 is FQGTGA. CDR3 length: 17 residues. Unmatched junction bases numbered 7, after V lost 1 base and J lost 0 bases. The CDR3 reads CASSLKGRGSSTDTQYF. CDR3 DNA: TGTGCCAGCAGCTTAAAGGGGCGGGGGAGTAGCACAGATACGCAGTATTTT.

The CDR3 is CASKEEMNTEAFF. DNA of the CDR3: TGCGCCAGTAAAGAAGAGATGAACACTGAAGCTTTCTTT. This sequence joins TRBV5-1 and TRBJ1-1, with D unresolved. V gave up 8 bases and J gave up 0 bases, with 11 bases separating them. Germline V gene sequence: CDR1 SGHRS, CDR2 YFSETQ. There are 13 residues in the CDR3.

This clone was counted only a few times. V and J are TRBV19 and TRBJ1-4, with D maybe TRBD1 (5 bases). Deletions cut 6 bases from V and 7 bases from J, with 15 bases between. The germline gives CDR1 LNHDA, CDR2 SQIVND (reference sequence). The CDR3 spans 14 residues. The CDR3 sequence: CASSLQGVGEKLFF. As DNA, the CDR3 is TGTGCCAGTAGCCTCCAGGGTGTCGGTGAAAAACTGTTTTTT.

CDR3 residues: CASSALGSSGNTIYF. CDR3 sequence (DNA): TGTGCCAGCAGCGCCCTGGGGAGCTCTGGAAACACCATATATTTT. J is TRBJ1-3 and V is TRBV6-5; D call uncertain. The V end lost 6 bases, the J end lost 0 bases, and 12 bases lay between the germline ends. CDR1 is MNHEY, CDR2 SVGAGI, per germline. This CDR3 has 15 amino acids.

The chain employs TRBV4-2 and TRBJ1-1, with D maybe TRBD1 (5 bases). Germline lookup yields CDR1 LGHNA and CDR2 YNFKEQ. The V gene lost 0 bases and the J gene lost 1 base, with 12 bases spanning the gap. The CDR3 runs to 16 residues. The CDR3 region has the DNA TGTGCCAGCAGCCAAGATAAGGGGCAGGGGAACACTGAAGCTTTCTTT. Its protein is CASSQDKGQGNTEAFF.

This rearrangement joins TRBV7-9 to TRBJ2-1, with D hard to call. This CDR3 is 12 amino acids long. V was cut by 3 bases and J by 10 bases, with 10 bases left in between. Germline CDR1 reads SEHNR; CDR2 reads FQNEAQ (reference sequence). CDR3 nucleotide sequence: TGTGCCAGCAGCTTCGCATCCGGGGAGCAGTTCTTC. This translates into CASSFASGEQFF.

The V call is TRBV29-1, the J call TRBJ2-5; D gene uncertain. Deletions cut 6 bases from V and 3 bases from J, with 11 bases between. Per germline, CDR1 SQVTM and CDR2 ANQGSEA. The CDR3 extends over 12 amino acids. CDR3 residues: CSVGFREETQYF. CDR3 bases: TGCAGCGTCGGTTTCCGGGAAGAGACCCAGTACTTC.

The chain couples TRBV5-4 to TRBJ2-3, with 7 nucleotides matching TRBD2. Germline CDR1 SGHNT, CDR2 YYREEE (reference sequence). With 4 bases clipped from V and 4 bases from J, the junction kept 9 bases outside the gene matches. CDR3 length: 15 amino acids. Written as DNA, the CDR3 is TGTGCCAGCAGCAGCCGGGACTACTCGGCAGATACGCAGTATTTT. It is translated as CASSSRDYSADTQYF.

The CDR3 bases are TGCGCCAGCGGCAGTGGGGGGACCTATGGCTACACCTTC. This sequence encodes CASGSGGTYGYTF. The V gene is TRBV5-1, the J gene TRBJ1-2; D may be TRBD1 (5 bases). The ends were cut back, 7 bases at V and 4 bases at J, with 14 bases in the middle. CDR1 is SGHRS and CDR2 is YFSETQ in the germline V gene. The CDR3 runs 13 residues.

The CDR3 bases are TGCGCCAGCAGCCCATACGGGGGGACGGAGAACACTGAAGCTTTCTTT. Translating it yields CASSPYGGTENTEAFF. The chain uses TRBV4-1 and TRBJ1-1; D is possibly TRBD1 (5 bases). The CDR3 extends over 16 amino acids. Trimming left V 4 bases short and J 1 base short, with 16 bases between. CDR1 and CDR2 (germline): MGHRA, YSYEKL.

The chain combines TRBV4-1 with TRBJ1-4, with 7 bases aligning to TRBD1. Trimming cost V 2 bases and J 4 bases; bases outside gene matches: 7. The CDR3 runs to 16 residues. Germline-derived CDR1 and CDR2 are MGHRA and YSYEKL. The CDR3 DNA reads TGCGCCAGCAGCCAATTGGAGGGACAGTTTAATGAAAAACTGTTTTTT. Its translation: CASSQLEGQFNEKLFF.

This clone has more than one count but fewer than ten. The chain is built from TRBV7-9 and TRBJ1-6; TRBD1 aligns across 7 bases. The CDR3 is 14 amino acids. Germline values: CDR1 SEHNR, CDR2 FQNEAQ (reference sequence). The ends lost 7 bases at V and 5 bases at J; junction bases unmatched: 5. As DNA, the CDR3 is TGTGCCAGCAACTCCGGGACAGATAATTCACCCCTCCACTTT. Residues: CASNSGTDNSPLHF.

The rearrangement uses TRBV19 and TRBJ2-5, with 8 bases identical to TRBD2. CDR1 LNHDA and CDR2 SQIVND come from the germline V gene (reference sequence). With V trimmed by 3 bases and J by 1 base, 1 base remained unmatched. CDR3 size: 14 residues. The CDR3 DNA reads TGTGCCAGTAGTATTACTAGCGGCCAAGAGACCCAGTACTTC. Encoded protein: CASSITSGQETQYF. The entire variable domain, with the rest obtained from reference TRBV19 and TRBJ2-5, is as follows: DGGITQSPKYLFRKEGQNVTLSCEQNLNHDAMYWYRQDPGQGLRLIYYSQIVNDFQKGDIAEGYSVSREKKESFPLTVTSAQKNPTAFYLCASSITSGQETQYFGPGTRLLVL.

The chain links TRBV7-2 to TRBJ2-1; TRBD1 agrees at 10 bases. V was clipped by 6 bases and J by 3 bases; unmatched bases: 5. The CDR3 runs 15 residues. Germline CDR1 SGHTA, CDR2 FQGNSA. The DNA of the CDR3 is TGTGCCAGCAGAAGACAGGGGGCTAACTACAATGAGCAGTTCTTC. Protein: CASRRQGANYNEQFF.

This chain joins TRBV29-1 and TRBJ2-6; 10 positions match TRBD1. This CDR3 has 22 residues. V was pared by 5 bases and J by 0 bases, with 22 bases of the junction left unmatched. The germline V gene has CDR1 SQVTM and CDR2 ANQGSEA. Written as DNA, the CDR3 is TGCAGCGTTTCCATGGGCGCTGGGAAGACAGGGGGCCAGAGCTCTGGGGCCAACGTCCTGACTTTC. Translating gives CSVSMGAGKTGGQSSGANVLTF. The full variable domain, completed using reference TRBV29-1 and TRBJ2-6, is SAVISQKPSRDICQRGTSLTIQCQVDSQVTMMFWYRQQPGQSLTLIATANQGSEATYESGFVIDKFPISRPNLTFSTLTVSNMSPEDSSIYLCSVSMGAGKTGGQSSGANVLTFGAGSRLTVL.

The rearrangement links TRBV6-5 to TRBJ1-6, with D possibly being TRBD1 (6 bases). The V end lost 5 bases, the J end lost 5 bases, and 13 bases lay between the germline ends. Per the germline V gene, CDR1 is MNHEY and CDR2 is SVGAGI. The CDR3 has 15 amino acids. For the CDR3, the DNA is TGTGCCAGCAGTCAACAACAGGGCAATAATTCACCCCTCCACTTT. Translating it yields CASSQQQGNNSPLHF.

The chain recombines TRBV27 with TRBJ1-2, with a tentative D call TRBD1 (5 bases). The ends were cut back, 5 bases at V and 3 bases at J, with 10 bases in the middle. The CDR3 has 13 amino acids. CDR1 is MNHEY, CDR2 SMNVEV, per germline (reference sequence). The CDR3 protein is CASSPRVDYGYTF. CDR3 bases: TGTGCCAGCAGTCCCAGGGTCGACTATGGCTACACCTTC.

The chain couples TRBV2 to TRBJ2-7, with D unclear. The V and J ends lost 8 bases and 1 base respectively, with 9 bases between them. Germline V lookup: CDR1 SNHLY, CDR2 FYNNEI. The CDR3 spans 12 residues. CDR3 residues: CASGQDSYEQYV. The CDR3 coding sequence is TGTGCCAGCGGGCAGGATTCCTACGAGCAGTACGTC.

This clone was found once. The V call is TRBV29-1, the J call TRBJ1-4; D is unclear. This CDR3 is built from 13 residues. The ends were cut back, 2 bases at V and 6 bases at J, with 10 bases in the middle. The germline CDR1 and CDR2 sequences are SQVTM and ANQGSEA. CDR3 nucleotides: TGCAGCGTTGAACTCGCCCCGGATGAAAAACTGTTTTTT. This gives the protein CSVELAPDEKLFF. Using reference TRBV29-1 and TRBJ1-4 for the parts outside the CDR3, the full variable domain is SAVISQKPSRDICQRGTSLTIQCQVDSQVTMMFWYRQQPGQSLTLIATANQGSEATYESGFVIDKFPISRPNLTFSTLTVSNMSPEDSSIYLCSVELAPDEKLFFGSGTQLSVL.

CDR3 region: CSVEEYPETEAFF. In DNA form, the CDR3 reads TGCAGCGTTGAGGAGTATCCCGAAACTGAAGCTTTCTTT. The rearrangement joins TRBV29-1 to TRBJ1-1; D remains ambiguous. This CDR3 is built from 13 residues. The germline V and J ends were trimmed by 3 bases and 5 bases, with 13 bases remaining between them. Germline assignment: CDR1 SQVTM and CDR2 ANQGSEA.

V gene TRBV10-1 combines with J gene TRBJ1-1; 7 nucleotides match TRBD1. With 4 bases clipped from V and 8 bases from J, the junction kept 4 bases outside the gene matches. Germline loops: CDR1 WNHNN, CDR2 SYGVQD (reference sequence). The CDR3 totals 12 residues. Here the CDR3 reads CASSATGLEAFF. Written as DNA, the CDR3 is TGCGCCAGCAGTGCGACAGGGTTGGAAGCTTTCTTT.

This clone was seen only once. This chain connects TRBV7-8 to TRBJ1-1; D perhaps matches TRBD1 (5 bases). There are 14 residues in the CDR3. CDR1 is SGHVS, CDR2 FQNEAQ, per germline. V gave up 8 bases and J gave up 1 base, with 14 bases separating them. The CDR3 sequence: CASLHGGGNTEAFF. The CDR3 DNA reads TGTGCCAGCCTACATGGGGGGGGGAACACTGAAGCTTTCTTT.

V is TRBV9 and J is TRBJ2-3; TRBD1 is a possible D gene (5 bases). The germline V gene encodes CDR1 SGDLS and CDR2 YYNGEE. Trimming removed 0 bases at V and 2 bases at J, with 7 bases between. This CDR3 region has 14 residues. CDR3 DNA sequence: TGTGCCAGCAGCGTAGGACAGACCACAGATACGCAGTATTTT. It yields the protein CASSVGQTTDTQYF. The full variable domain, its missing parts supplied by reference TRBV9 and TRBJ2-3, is DSGVTQTPKHLITATGQRVTLRCSPRSGDLSVYWYQQSLDQGLQFLIQYYNGEERAKGNILERFSAQQFPDLHSELNLSSLELGDSALYFCASSVGQTTDTQYFGPGTRLTVL.

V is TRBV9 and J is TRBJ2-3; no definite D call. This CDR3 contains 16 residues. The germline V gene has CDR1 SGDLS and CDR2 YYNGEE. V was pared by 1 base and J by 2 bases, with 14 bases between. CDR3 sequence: CASSVRDSQLTDTQYF. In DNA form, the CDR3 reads TGTGCCAGCAGCGTACGTGACTCGCAGCTCACAGATACGCAGTATTTT.

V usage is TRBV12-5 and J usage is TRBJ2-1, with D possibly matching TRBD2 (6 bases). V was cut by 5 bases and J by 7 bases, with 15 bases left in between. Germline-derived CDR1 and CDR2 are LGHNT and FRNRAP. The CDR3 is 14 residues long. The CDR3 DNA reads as TGTGCTAGTGGTATGTGGGGAGGTTTTAATGAGCAGTTCTTC. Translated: CASGMWGGFNEQFF.